Sequencing of this T cell receptor (beta chain) was carried out in a study of cytomegalovirus exposure and HLA in healthy donors. This clone was counted a few times. V lost 1 base and J lost 11, with 9 bases in between. Germline assignment: CDR1 MGHRA and CDR2 YSYEKL. The CDR3 runs 13 residues. The study ran its PCR with 60 Vbeta and 13 Jbeta primers. TCRdb keeps only in-frame clones here, not all; method: immunoSEQ multiplex PCR. The sample has about 160,000 clones, 60% to 85% seen once. This clonotype originated in a man aged 50 to 59 in good health and CMV-seropositive. The chain recombines TRBV4-1 with TRBJ1-6; D remains unclear. The sequenced sample was PBMCs. The CDR3 DNA reads TGCGCCAGCAGCCAAGTTGCGGTGGCACCCCTCCACTTT. This sequence encodes CASSQVAVAPLHF.